This T cell receptor (beta chain) was observed in a study of blood T cell repertoires in COVID-19. Recovery meant two consecutive negative NP/OP PCR tests, professional clearance, or resolved symptoms. Authors' processing steps: By means of reference gene primer amplification, nucleated cell counts were estimated. Sequencing used immunoSEQ multiplex PCR; TCRdb keeps in-frame clones, though not all of them. V and J calls and clone size come straight from that table; D and trimming were deduced from the DNA. The data show a few hundred thousand clones, roughly 91% seen once. This CDR3 spans 16 amino acids. The V gene's germline CDR1 is LGHNA and CDR2 YNFKEQ. Deletions cut 4 bases from V and 1 base from J, with 14 bases between.

The receptor's source is a man between 18 and 29 years old who had recovered from COVID-19. This rearrangement joins TRBV4-2 to TRBJ2-1; D gene unclear. Specimen: PBMCs or T cells enriched from blood (not recorded which). This CDR3 is CASSPNTQPSYNEQFF. The CDR3, as DNA: TGTGCCAGCAGCCCCAATACACAGCCGTCCTACAATGAGCAGTTCTTC.